This T cell receptor (beta chain) is drawn from a study of regulatory T cells listed by TCRdb under 2018. For the wider study: Between CD3G-deficient patients and healthy controls, the study compared T-cell receptor beta repertoires in sorted regulatory T cells, conventional CD4+ T cells and CD8+ T cells.

Study-wide conclusions, independent of this receptor: Hydrophobic residues at CDR3 positions 6 and 7 were enriched in conventional CD4+ T cells from CD3G-deficient patients, which suggests more self-reactive specificities. Restricted unique TRB V-J pairs and skewed V and J gene usage were observed in patient repertoires, most markedly in regulatory T cells.

As to this clone: Its antigen specificity is not known. No much larger clonotype is one base removed from it; base qualities were not supplied.

Evidence of autoimmunity was present in all CD3G-deficient patients, and the autoimmunity was more severe in two of the patients. Patients ranged from 2 to 39 years of age at testing and had reduced naive and increased memory CD4+ and CD8+ T-cell proportions. CD4+ cells were FACS-sorted into CD25-high CD127-low regulatory T cells and CD25-low CD127-high conventional CD4+ T cells. The patient group comprised roughly 6 individuals with CD3G deficiency. Patient samples and clinical data came from an international physician network spanning the United States, Europe and Asia. Ficoll density separation was used to isolate peripheral blood mononuclear cells. The multiplex PCR used 52 forward TRBV primers and 13 reverse TRBJ primers, with assay-based and computational corrections for amplification bias. Within the immunoSEQ assay, multiplex PCR amplified rearranged TRB loci from genomic DNA. TRB amplicons were sequenced using an Illumina HiSeq platform. The authors processed their data as follows. Custom algorithms error-filtered the raw sequences and aligned them to reference gene sequences, after which the immunoSEQ online tools were used for analysis. The frequencies of productive and nonproductive TRB rearrangements were evaluated among unique sequences as well as among total sequences. Hydrophobicity and amino acid composition of residues 6 and 7 within the TRB CDR3 were used to estimate the potential for self-reactivity. Group comparisons used t tests, Mann-Whitney tests or two-way ANOVA run in Prism software. As stored in TCRdb, this immuneACCESS dataset retains in-frame rearrangements with V and J assigned. A fraction of the clones does not appear; measured against another copy, unresolved V genes explain less than half of the discrepancy, and the remainder lacks a known reason. V, J and clone size reflect that table, while D and trimming were determined from the DNA. A total of some 20,000 clones appear in this sample, roughly 90% of them only once. Together, the top ten hold about 1.3% of the sample.

This TCR was recovered from a child younger than 18 with CD3G deficiency. Sequenced input: conventional CD4+ T cells sorted from blood.

The bases read TGTGCCAGCAGCGAAGAAGGACACCCCGGCAATGAGCAGTTCTTC. Its translation reads: CASSEEGHPGNEQFF. Recombination joined TRBV9 with TRBJ2-1; TRBD1 is a weak D gene call, 5 bases matching. From its cysteine to its phenylalanine, the CDR3 spans 15 amino acids. Only the CDR3 DNA is retained, 45 bases long and in frame from the first base. For CDR1 and CDR2, the germline V gene lists SGDLS and YYNGEE. Trimming costs V 3 bases and J 6 bases, and their ends lie 16 bases apart.